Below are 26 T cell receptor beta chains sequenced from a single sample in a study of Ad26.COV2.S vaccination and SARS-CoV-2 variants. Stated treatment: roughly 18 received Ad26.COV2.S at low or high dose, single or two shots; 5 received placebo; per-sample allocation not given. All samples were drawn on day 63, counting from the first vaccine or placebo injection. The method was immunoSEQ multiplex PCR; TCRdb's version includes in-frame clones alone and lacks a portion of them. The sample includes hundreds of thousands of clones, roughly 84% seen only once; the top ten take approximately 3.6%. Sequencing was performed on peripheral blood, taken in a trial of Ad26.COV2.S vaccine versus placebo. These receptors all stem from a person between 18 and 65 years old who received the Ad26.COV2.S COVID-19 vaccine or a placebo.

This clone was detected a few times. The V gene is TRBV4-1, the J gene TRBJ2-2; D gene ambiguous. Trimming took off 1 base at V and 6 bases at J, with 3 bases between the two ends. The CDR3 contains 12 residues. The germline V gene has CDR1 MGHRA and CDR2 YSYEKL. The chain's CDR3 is CASSQVAGELFF. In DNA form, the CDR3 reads TGCGCCAGCAGCCAAGTAGCCGGGGAGCTGTTTTTT.

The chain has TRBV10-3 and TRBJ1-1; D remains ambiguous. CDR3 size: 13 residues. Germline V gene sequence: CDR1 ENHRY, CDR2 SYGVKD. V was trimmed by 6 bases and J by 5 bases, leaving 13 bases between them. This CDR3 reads CAIRGLQRTEAFF. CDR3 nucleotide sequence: TGTGCCATCAGGGGTTTACAGAGAACTGAAGCTTTCTTT.

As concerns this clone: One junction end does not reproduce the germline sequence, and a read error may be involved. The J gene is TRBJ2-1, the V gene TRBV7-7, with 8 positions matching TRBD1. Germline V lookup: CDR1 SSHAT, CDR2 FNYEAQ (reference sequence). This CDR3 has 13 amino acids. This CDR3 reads CASSSTGVNEQFF. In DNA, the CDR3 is TGTGCTAGCAGCTCGACAGGGGTCAATGAGCAGTTCTTC.

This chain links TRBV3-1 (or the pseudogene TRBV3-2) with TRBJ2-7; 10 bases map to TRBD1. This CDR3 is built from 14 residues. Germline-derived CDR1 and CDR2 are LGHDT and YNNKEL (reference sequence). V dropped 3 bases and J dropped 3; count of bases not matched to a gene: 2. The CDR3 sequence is CASSHGTGDYEQYF. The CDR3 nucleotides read TGTGCCAGCAGCCACGGGACAGGGGACTACGAGCAGTACTTC.

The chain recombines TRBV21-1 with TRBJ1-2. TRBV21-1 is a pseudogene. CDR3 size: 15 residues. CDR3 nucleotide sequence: TGTGCCAGCAGCAAACGGAAGGGATCAAACTATGGCTACACCTTC. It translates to CASSKRKGSNYGYTF.

The CDR3 loop reads CASSDPLLGVNEKLFF. CDR3 nucleotides: TGTGCCAGCAGTGATCCCCTTCTGGGCGTTAATGAAAAACTGTTTTTT. The rearrangement joins TRBV25-1 to TRBJ1-4; D not resolved. Trimming took 3 bases from V and 4 from J, leaving 15 bases between them. Germline loops: CDR1 MGHDK, CDR2 SYGVNS. This CDR3 contains 16 residues.

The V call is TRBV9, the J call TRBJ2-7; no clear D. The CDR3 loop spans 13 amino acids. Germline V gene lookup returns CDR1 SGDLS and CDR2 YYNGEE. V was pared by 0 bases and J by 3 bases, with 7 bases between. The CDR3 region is CASSVGFDYEQYF. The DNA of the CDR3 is TGTGCCAGCAGCGTAGGTTTTGACTACGAGCAGTACTTC.

CDR3: CASSPLRGSSSYEQYF. CDR3 in DNA: TGTGCCAGTAGCCCTCTTCGAGGGTCGAGCTCCTACGAGCAGTACTTC. The V gene is TRBV19, the J gene TRBJ2-7, with a weak D call TRBD2 (5 bases). V was trimmed by 6 bases and J by 0 bases, leaving 18 bases between them. The CDR3 contains 16 residues. Germline V CDR1 and CDR2: LNHDA, SQIVND (reference sequence).

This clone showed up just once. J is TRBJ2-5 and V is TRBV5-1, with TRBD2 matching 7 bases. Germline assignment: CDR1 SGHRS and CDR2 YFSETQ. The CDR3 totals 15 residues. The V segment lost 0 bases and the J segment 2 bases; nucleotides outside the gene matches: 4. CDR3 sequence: CASSLALASQETQYF. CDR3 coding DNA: TGCGCCAGCAGCTTGGCACTAGCGTCACAAGAGACCCAGTACTTC. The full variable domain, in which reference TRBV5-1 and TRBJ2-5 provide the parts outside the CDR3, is KAGVTQTPRYLIKTRGQQVTLSCSPISGHRSVSWYQQTPGQGLQFLFEYFSETQRNKGNFPGRFSGRQFSNSRSEMNVSTLELGDSALYLCASSLALASQETQYFGPGTRLLVL.

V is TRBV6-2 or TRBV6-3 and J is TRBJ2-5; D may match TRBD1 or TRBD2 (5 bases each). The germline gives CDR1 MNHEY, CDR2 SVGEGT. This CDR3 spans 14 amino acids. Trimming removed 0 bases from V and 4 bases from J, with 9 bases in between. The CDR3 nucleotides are TGTGCCAGCAGTTACTCCCGGGACGGAGAGACCCAGTACTTC. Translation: CASSYSRDGETQYF.

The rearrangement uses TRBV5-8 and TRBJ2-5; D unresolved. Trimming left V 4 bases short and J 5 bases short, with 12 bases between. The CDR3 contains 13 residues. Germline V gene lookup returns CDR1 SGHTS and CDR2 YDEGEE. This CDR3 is CASSLRATETQYF. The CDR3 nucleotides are TGTGCCAGCAGCCTCCGTGCCACGGAGACCCAGTACTTC. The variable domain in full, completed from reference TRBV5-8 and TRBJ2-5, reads EAGVTQSPTHLIKTRGQQATLRCSPISGHTSVYWYQQALGLGLQFLLWYDEGEERNRGNFPPRFSGRQFPNYSSELNVNALELEDSALYLCASSLRATETQYFGPGTRLLVL.

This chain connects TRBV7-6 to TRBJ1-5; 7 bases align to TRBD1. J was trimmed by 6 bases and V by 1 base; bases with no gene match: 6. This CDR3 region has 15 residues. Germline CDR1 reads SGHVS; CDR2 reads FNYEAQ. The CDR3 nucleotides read TGTGCCAGCAGCTTAGACAGGGGTCCAGGTCAGCCCCAGCATTTT. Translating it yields CASSLDRGPGQPQHF. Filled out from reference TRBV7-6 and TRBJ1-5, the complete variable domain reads GAGVSQSPRYKVTKRGQDVALRCDPISGHVSLYWYRQALGQGPEFLTYFNYEAQQDKSGLPNDRFSAERPEGSISTLTIQRTEQRDSAMYRCASSLDRGPGQPQHFGDGTRLSIL.

This chain's CDR3 is CASSPSSGTGPYEQYF. The DNA of the CDR3 is TGTGCCAGCAGCCCATCTTCCGGGACAGGTCCCTACGAGCAGTACTTC. J is TRBJ2-7 and V is TRBV7-6; 8 bases are a match to TRBD1. CDR1 is SGHVS, CDR2 FNYEAQ, per germline. V was pared by 5 bases and J by 2 bases, with 11 bases of the junction left unmatched. CDR3 length: 16 amino acids.

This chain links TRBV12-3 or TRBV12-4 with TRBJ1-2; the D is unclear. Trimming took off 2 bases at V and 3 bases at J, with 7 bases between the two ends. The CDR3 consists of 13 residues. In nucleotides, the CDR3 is TGTGCCAGCAGTTTAATAGGGTACTATGGCTACACCTTC. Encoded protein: CASSLIGYYGYTF.

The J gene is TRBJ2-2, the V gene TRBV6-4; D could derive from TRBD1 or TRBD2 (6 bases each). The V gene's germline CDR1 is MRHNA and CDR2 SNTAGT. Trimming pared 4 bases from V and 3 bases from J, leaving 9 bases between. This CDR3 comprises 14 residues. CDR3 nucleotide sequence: TGTGCCAGCAGTGTGGAGGGGGACACCGGGGAGCTGTTTTTT. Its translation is CASSVEGDTGELFF.

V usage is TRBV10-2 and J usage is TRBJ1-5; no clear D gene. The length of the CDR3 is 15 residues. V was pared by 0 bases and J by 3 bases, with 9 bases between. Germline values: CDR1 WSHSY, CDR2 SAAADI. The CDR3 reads CASSESRAANQPQHF. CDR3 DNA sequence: TGCGCCAGCAGTGAGTCTCGGGCAGCCAATCAGCCCCAGCATTTT.

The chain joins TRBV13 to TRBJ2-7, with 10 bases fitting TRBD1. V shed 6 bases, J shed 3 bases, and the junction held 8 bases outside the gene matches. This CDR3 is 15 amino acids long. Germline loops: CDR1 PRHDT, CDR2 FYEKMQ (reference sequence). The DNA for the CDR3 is TGTGCCAGCAGAGGCTCGGGACAGGGGATCTACGAGCAGTACTTC. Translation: CASRGSGQGIYEQYF. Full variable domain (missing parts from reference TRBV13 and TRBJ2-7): AAGVIQSPRHLIKEKRETATLKCYPIPRHDTVYWYQQGPGQDPQFLISFYEKMQSDKGSIPDRFSAQQFSDYHSELNMSSLELGDSALYFCASRGSGQGIYEQYFGPGTRLTVT.

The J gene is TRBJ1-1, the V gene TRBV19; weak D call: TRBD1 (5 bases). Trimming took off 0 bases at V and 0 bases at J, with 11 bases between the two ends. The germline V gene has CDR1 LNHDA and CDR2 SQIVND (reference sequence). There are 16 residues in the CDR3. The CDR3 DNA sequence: TGTGCCAGTAGTATAGAGGGGACGTTGATGAACACTGAAGCTTTCTTT. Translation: CASSIEGTLMNTEAFF.

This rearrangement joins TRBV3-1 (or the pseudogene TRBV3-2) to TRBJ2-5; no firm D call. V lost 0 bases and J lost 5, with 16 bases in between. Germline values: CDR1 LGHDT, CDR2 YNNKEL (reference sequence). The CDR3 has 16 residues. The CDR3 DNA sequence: TGTGCCAGCAGCCAAGAAGCTAAGGCCGTCGACGAGACCCAGTACTTC. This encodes CASSQEAKAVDETQYF.

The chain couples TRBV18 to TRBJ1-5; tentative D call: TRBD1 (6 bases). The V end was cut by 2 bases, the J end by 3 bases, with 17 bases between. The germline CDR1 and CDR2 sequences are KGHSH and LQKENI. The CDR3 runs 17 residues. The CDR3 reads CASSPEGVGANNQPQHF. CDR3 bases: TGTGCCAGCTCACCAGAAGGGGTGGGGGCTAACAATCAGCCCCAGCATTTT.

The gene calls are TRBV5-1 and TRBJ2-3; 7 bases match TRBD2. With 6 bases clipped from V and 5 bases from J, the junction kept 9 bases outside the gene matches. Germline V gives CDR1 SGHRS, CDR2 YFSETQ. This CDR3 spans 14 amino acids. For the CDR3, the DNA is TGCGCCAGCAACCTCGGGGGGTTGGTAGATACGCAGTATTTT. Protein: CASNLGGLVDTQYF. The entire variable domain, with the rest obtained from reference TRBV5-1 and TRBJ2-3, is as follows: KAGVTQTPRYLIKTRGQQVTLSCSPISGHRSVSWYQQTPGQGLQFLFEYFSETQRNKGNFPGRFSGRQFSNSRSEMNVSTLELGDSALYLCASNLGGLVDTQYFGPGTRLTVL.

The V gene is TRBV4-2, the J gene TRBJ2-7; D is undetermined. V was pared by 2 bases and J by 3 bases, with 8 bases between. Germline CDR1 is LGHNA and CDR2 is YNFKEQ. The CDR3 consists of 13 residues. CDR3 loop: CASSQRPFYEQYF. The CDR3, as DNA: TGTGCCAGCAGCCAAAGACCCTTCTACGAGCAGTACTTC.

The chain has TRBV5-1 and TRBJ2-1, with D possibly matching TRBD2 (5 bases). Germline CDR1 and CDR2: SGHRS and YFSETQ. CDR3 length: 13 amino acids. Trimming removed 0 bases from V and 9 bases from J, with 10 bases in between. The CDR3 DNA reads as TGCGCCAGCAGCTTGGACGGGGATGGTGAGCAGTTCTTC. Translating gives CASSLDGDGEQFF.

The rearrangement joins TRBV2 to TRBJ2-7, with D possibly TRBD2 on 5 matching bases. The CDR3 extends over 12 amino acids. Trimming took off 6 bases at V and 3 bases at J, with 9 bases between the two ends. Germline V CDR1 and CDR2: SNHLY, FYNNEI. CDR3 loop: CASRPGLYEQYF. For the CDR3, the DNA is TGTGCCAGCAGACCAGGACTCTACGAGCAGTACTTC.

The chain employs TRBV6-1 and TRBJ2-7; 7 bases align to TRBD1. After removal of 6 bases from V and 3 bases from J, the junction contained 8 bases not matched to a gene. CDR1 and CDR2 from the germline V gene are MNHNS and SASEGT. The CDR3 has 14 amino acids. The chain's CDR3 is CASRRTGEGYEQYF. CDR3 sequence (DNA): TGTGCCAGCAGGAGAACAGGGGAAGGCTACGAGCAGTACTTC.

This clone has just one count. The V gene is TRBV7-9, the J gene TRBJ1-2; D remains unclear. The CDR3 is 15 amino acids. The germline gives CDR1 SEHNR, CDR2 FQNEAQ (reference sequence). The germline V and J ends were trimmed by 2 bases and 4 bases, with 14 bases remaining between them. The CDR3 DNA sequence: TGTGCCAGCAGCTTACAGCTAACAACAAGCTATGGCTACACCTTC. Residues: CASSLQLTTSYGYTF.